The 2 T cell receptor beta chains in this list originate from one sample, sequenced in a study of blood T cell repertoires in COVID-19. Data came from immunoSEQ multiplex PCR; TCRdb stores just in-frame clones and leaves some out. The sample contains tens of thousands of clones, roughly 82% of which appear only once. The sample comprised peripheral blood. Source of these receptors: a human donor in a cohort sampled during active COVID-19.

This chain links TRBV7-2 with TRBJ2-5; 7 bases align to TRBD1. Germline V gene sequence: CDR1 SGHTA, CDR2 FQGNSA. The CDR3 length is 14 residues. V was clipped by 5 bases and J by 1 base; unmatched bases: 4. This CDR3 is CASSLRQGQETQYF. In nucleotides, the CDR3 is TGTGCCAGCAGCCTGAGACAGGGCCAAGAGACCCAGTACTTC.

This clone was seen a handful of times. The rearrangement joins TRBV3-1 (or the pseudogene TRBV3-2) to TRBJ2-7; TRBD1 matches at 11 bases. V shed 4 bases, J shed 4 bases, and the junction held 9 bases outside the gene matches. The germline CDR1 and CDR2 sequences are LGHDT and YNNKEL (reference sequence). CDR3 size: 16 residues. The DNA of the CDR3 is TGTGCCAGCAGCCCTCTGCCGGGACAGGGGGATTACGAGCAGTACTTC. Its protein is CASSPLPGQGDYEQYF.